The 4 T cell receptor beta chains presented below share a single source sample, sequenced in a study of early T cells in non-severe SARS-CoV-2 infection. TCRdb passed the 5' RACE reads through MiXCR, listing each CDR3 protein once. This sample yields 65,000 to 75,000 distinct CDR3 sequences, of which under 15% are seen a single time; around 4.8% belongs to the top ten. The source material was whole blood. These receptors were obtained from an adult who was a healthcare worker with PCR-confirmed SARS-CoV-2 infection or an uninfected control (not recorded which).

This clonotype was counted between two and nine times. The V and J genes are TRBV29-1 and TRBJ2-1; weak D call: TRBD2 (6 bases). Germline V gene data show CDR1 as SQVTM and CDR2 as ANQGSEA. V was clipped by 7 bases and J by 12 bases, with 10 bases between them. The CDR3 spans 9 residues. CDR3 residues: CSAGVGQFF. The CDR3, as DNA: TGCAGCGCGGGAGTGGGGCAGTTCTTC.

The chain uses TRBV2 and TRBJ1-1; 7 bases are shared with TRBD1. V lost 5 bases, J lost 4 bases, and 7 bases stayed unmatched. Germline V CDR1 and CDR2: SNHLY, FYNNEI. The CDR3 covers 14 residues. DNA of the CDR3: TGTGCCAGCAGTCTGACAGGGAAGAGCACTGAAGCTTTCTTT. This gives the protein CASSLTGKSTEAFF.

The chain combines TRBV3-1 with TRBJ2-4, with TRBD1 matching 12 bases. V dropped 0 bases and J dropped 1; count of bases not matched to a gene: 1. Germline V gene sequence: CDR1 LGHDT, CDR2 YNNKEL (reference sequence). This CDR3 comprises 17 residues. CDR3 in amino acids: CASSQEGQGAAKNIQYF. CDR3 in DNA: TGTGCCAGCAGCCAAGAGGGACAGGGGGCTGCCAAAAACATTCAGTACTTC.

This clonotype was seen only a few times. The chain is built from TRBV20-1 and TRBJ2-7, with D possibly being TRBD2 (7 bases). Germline values: CDR1 DFQATT, CDR2 SNEGSKA (reference sequence). There are 15 residues in the CDR3. The V gene lost 0 bases and the J gene lost 4 bases, with 16 bases spanning the gap. The CDR3 here is CSARDRRGGSYEQYF. For the CDR3, the DNA is TGCAGTGCTAGAGATAGGCGCGGGGGCTCGTACGAGCAGTACTTC.